This entry features one TCR beta chain sequence. Antigen specificity is unknown. This specimen comes from a study of cytomegalovirus exposure and HLA in healthy donors. Study as a whole: The 95 to 150 validation repertoires were produced on the same platform as the approximately 670 repertoires of the first cohort. This was reported in a later analysis.

Clones were sequenced by immunoSEQ multiplex PCR, and TCRdb holds only the in-frame ones, with some missing. The sample has about 360,000 clones, 86% seen once. The donors formed part of the roughly 120-subject validation cohort, distinct from the approximately 670-subject first cohort. Overall study findings and caveats: The authors listed around 150 TCR beta chains as cytomegalovirus-associated. The tendency of first-cohort TCR clusters to co-occur in the 120 validation repertoires was the finding of a later analysis.

The V gene's germline CDR1 is SGHTA and CDR2 FQGNSA. The CDR3 is 14 amino acids. Trimming took 1 base from V and 5 from J; bases not matched to a gene: 3. The V gene is TRBV7-2, the J gene TRBJ2-5, with TRBD2 identical over 8 bases. The clonotype was recovered from a woman under 30 in good health and CMV-seronegative. The sample comprised PBMCs. CDR3 residues: CASSLEREIETQYF. Here the CDR3 DNA reads TGTGCCAGCAGCTTAGAGCGGGAGATCGAGACCCAGTACTTC. The whole variable domain, filled in from reference TRBV7-2 and TRBJ2-5, reads GAGVSQSPSNKVTEKGKDVELRCDPISGHTALYWYRQSLGQGLEFLIYFQGNSAPDKSGLPSDRFSAERTGGSVSTLTIQRTQQEDSAVYLCASSLEREIETQYFGPGTRLLVL.